This T cell receptor beta chain was profiled in a study of chemoradiotherapy in HPV16-positive cancers. Germline V gene data show CDR1 as MDHEN and CDR2 as SYDVKM. Between the trimmed V and J ends, which lost 3 bases and 1 base, there was a span of 9 bases. The CDR3 is made up of 14 amino acids. Produced via immunoSEQ multiplex PCR; TCRdb's table is partial and in-frame only. The repertoire holds about 2,200 clones, with under 80% as singletons. As for this clone: Antigen: not known.

Whole-study findings and limits: Only a couple of HPV16-positive patients supplied the functional HPV-specificity definition. Non-HPV-specific T cells did not expand in tumors during treatment, whereas candidate HPV-specific clones and E7-related motifs did. In HPV16-positive patients, HPV-responsive T-cell expansion tracked better recurrence-free survival.

The receptor's source is a human donor with HPV-associated anogenital cancer. The sequencing here drew on tumor tissue, taken from a patient who underwent chemoradiotherapy. The rearrangement joins TRBV28 to TRBJ1-1, with D possibly TRBD1 on 6 matching bases. Here the CDR3 DNA reads TGTGCCAGCAGTTTCCGGGGGGCGAACACTGAAGCTTTCTTT. This codes for CASSFRGANTEAFF.